These T cell receptor delta chains were read from a single sample in a study of γδ T cells in repeated Plasmodium falciparum infection. TCRdb made new clone calls on the multiplex PCR reads using CATT. The sample has about 57,000 delta-chain clones, roughly 1.8% seen once; the top ten hold 15%. Input material: gamma-delta T cells from blood. The receptors shown here come from a pool of human donors (malaria-infected and uninfected, not separated). CDR3s leave out the opening cysteine and the closing phenylalanine or tryptophan. Some rows have no size entry. The others give once, few or many, or a class for an expanded clone.

j_gene,v_gene,abundance,CDR3aa
TRDJ1,TRDV1,-,ALGELGSFPSYYTDKLI
TRDJ1,TRDV1,many,ALGERSYPAGVSDKLI
TRDJ1,TRDV1,many,ALGAPGLGGIPITDKLI
TRDJ1,TRDV3,many,ALEGGNYNTDKLI
TRDJ1,TRDV3,many,ASPPSYQRSTYNKLI
TRDJ1,TRDV1,medium-sized,ALGNSTSPPAGGIRRTDKLI
TRDJ1,TRDV1,many,ALGSGGGWTRKFKLI
TRDJ1,TRAV29/DV5,-,AASATTGDYTDKLI
TRDJ1,TRDV1,many,ALGEPVYTDKLI
TRDJ1,TRDV1,many,ALGELQAGGGRYWGIRADKLI
TRDJ2,TRDV1,many,ALGETTLGDSWPTAQLF
TRDJ1,TRDV3,many,AFKGLTSGYIYTDKLI
TRDJ1,TRDV1,many,ALGEQRHILHPLKRGPDKPI
TRDJ1,TRDV3,medium-sized,ASWGIRTNTDKLI
TRDJ1,TRDV1,many,ALGEPGEGPYWGTPYTDKLI
TRDJ1,TRDV2,many,ACDVRTGNVKLI
TRDJ2,TRDV2,medium-sized,ACDTGDTVTAQLF
TRDJ1,TRDV1,many,ALGEGISAARYWGIHLDKLI
TRDJ1,TRDV1,many,ALGAPPQYWGRTDKLI
TRDJ1,TRDV2,many,ACDTGLRTLYTDKLI
TRDJ1,TRDV1,many,ALGSLPRGLTGGYAFPQYTDKLI
TRDJ1,TRDV1,medium-sized,ALGAPGNLPYMGVYTDKLI
TRDJ1,TRDV3,many,AFQRFLTRYWGMSTDKLI
TRDJ2,TRDV3,many,AVNSYYWTGGYARTAQLF
TRDJ1,TRAV29/DV5,-,SVLLCSKRRNPSEYLGIRLADKLI
TRDJ1,TRDV1,many,ALGSFLRWGITDKLI
TRDJ2,TRDV1,many,ALGPTISGGFRKVFRNDACGSALTAQLF
TRDJ1,TRAV29/DV5,few,SVLLCSKREGLPTNQRLGDTDKLI
TRDJ1,TRDV1,many,ALGELRSPLFHLFTDKLI
TRDJ1,TRDV1,medium-sized,ALGELGPKGLGDKLI
TRDJ1,TRDV1,many,ALGGTHLPTINPWSHDKLI
TRDJ1,TRDV2,many,ACDTGGYADKLI
TRDJ1,TRDV1,medium-sized,ALGVPSGKLI
TRDJ1,TRDV1,few,ALGVSDHFLSNSKLI
TRDJ4,TRDV1,many,ALGEASHKARGPPRSRPLI
TRDJ1,TRDV1,many,ALWGCPPTSDKLI
TRDJ1,TRDV1,many,ALGELEAFPFSVWGIRSYKLI
TRDJ1,TRDV1,many,ALGVLLPTHGPGDLTDKLI
TRDJ1,TRDV3,medium-sized,AFSTRVWDGRLYTDKLI
TRDJ1,TRDV1,many,ALGEPPDSTGTRPILADKPI
TRDJ1,TRDV1,many,ALGEPHTPVGSWVYYLGGYGADKLI
TRDJ1,TRDV1,many,ALGNLLIWGSNSDKLI
TRDJ1,TRDV1,many,ALGERQDWGIRPRVRYTDKLI
TRDJ1,TRDV1,medium-sized,ALGEPSYCLLGDICYTDKLI